This entry describes one T cell receptor beta chain. Its target is not known. Multiplex PCR relied on 32 V and 13 J primers to amplify TCR beta CDR3. TCRdb reprocessed the multiplex PCR reads via MiXCR and lists one record per CDR3 protein. Altogether approximately 7,200 distinct CDR3 sequences are present, 20% to 25% being singletons, with the ten largest covering nearly 15%. Template material for each sample was 550 to 700 ng of bulk tumor genomic DNA. Primary tumors were biopsied several times each, far apart, intraoperatively. Patients underwent curative surgery for untreated, newly diagnosed non-small cell lung cancer. Germline CDR1 reads SGHRS; CDR2 reads YFSETQ. Between the trimmed V and J ends, which lost 6 bases and 3 bases, there was a span of 12 bases. The CDR3 spans 13 residues. The record originates from a study of immune heterogeneity within non-small cell lung tumors. Points from the study as a whole: Clonality of local T cells correlated moderately but significantly with local tumor mutational burden (R about 0.34). Recurring identical dominant CDR3 beta clonotypes were observed across tumor sites within a patient, together with site-unique high-frequency clones.

The chain couples TRBV5-1 to TRBJ2-5; a possible D gene is TRBD2 (6 bases). The source material was lung tumor tissue. The receptor comes from a man in his sixties with non-small cell lung cancer. DNA for the CDR3: TGCGCCAGCACCCGGGGGTATAAAGAGACCCAGTACTTC. Its protein product is CASTRGYKETQYF.